The subject of this entry is one T cell receptor (beta chain). The antigen is undetermined. These data belong to a study of shared clonotypes between healthy human individuals. Only in-frame clones appear in the TCRdb table, and some are missing; sequencing was by immunoSEQ multiplex PCR. This sample has about 2 million clones, with about 95% found just once. Whole-study findings and limits: Non-shared clonotypes displayed generation probabilities falling below those of clonotypes present in all four donors.

CD8 cells regarded as naive lacked CD45RO, were positively chosen for CCR7, and omitted terminally differentiated effector memory CD45RA+ cells. Healthy HIV-negative adults with no recent acute infections or vaccinations were recruited as donors. The CDR3 runs 13 residues. The V and J ends lost 1 base and 5 bases respectively, with 11 bases between them. In germline, CDR1 is GTSNPN, CDR2 SVGIG (reference sequence). The clonotype comes from a man aged 18 to 30 in good health. The sample consisted of naive CD8+ T cells sorted from blood. This chain connects TRBV30 to TRBJ2-5; TRBD2 might be the D (6 bases). The chain's CDR3 is CAWSGRVGETQYF. DNA of the CDR3: TGTGCCTGGAGTGGGAGGGTCGGGGAGACCCAGTACTTC.